This entry is about one T cell receptor beta chain. Data came from immunoSEQ multiplex PCR; TCRdb stores just in-frame clones and leaves some out. In the table there are some 400,000 clones, around 91% of which are singletons. The sample belongs to a study of Ad26.COV2.S vaccination and SARS-CoV-2 variants. Treatment given: roughly 19 received Ad26.COV2.S at low or high dose, single or two shots; roughly five received placebo; per-sample allocation not given. At day 63 after the first vaccine or placebo injection, samples were drawn. SARS-CoV-2 spike from the Wuhan strain was encoded by the vaccine, an Ad26 vector. The source material was peripheral blood, sampled in a trial of Ad26.COV2.S vaccine versus placebo. The receptor's source is a person aged 18-65 years who received the Ad26.COV2.S COVID-19 vaccine or a placebo.

The CDR3 DNA follows: TGTGCCAGCAGCTCACCTTGGCTGCCGGAGCTGTTTTTT. Protein product: CASSSPWLPELFF. The V call is TRBV7-8, the J call TRBJ2-2; D ambiguous. This CDR3 is 13 amino acids long. The germline V and J ends were trimmed by 4 bases and 10 bases, with 13 bases remaining between them. Germline lookup yields CDR1 SGHVS and CDR2 FQNEAQ.